This T cell receptor (beta chain) was profiled in a study of cytomegalovirus exposure and HLA in healthy donors. Overall study context: Among the 370 or so donors who were genotyped, roughly 76% fell in the genetic ancestry cluster that is associated with self-reported Caucasian donors. General study points: Sequencing likely generated an artifact that appeared as a cluster of highly shared sequence variants. Trimming of TCR beta V- and J-genes showed a link, identified in a later analysis, to a missense DCLRE1C variant. HLA alleles showed associations with fewer than 20,000 TCR beta sequences in a later analysis, at a 0.05 false discovery rate.

The study ran its PCR with 60 Vbeta and 13 Jbeta primers. Repertoires were generated with immunoSEQ multiplex PCR, while TCRdb's copy carries only in-frame clones and drops some. This sample has 100,000 or so clones, with over 60% found just once. Trimming pared 6 bases from V and 0 bases from J, leaving 10 bases between. Germline V gives CDR1 SGHTA, CDR2 FQGTGA. The CDR3 loop spans 14 amino acids. Comments on this clone: What it binds is unknown.

The chain is built from TRBV7-3 and TRBJ2-3; maybe TRBD2 (5 bases). Sequencing used PBMCs. The TCR was taken from a male donor in good health and CMV-seropositive. This CDR3 reads CASSPWESTDTQYF. As DNA, the CDR3 is TGTGCCAGCAGTCCCTGGGAGAGCACAGATACGCAGTATTTT.